These 16 T cell receptor beta chains originate from one sample sequenced in a study of cytomegalovirus exposure and HLA in healthy donors. PCR used 60 Vbeta primers and 13 Jbeta primers. Clones were read by immunoSEQ multiplex PCR, and TCRdb kept only the in-frame ones, dropping some. In the table there are around 170,000 clones, approximately 84% of which are singletons. What was sequenced was PBMCs. The source of these receptors is a woman between 40 and 55 years old in good health and CMV-seropositive.

The chain couples TRBV6-5 to TRBJ1-1, with D tentatively TRBD1 (5 bases). V lost 8 bases, J lost 1 base, and 14 bases lay in between. The CDR3 sequence is 14 residues long. Germline CDR1 is MNHEY and CDR2 is SVGAGI. The CDR3 region has the DNA TGTGCCAGCTATTTCCGGCAGGGGAACACTGAAGCTTTCTTT. This codes for CASYFRQGNTEAFF.

This chain uses TRBV7-6 with TRBJ2-5; 7 bases fit TRBD2. The better agreement between TRBJ2-7 and the DNA end casts doubt on the J call. CDR3 length equals 16 residues. The germline V gene has CDR1 SGHVS and CDR2 FNYEAQ. CDR3 DNA: TGTGCCAGCAGCCCCCTTTCGGGTGGGGGGGGCTACGAGCAGTACTTC. Translated: CASSPLSGGGGYEQYF.

The rearrangement uses TRBV10-3 and TRBJ1-3; D perhaps matches TRBD1 (5 bases). V shed 0 bases and J shed 4 bases, with 13 bases lying between them. The CDR3 contains 16 residues. Looked up from germline, CDR1 is ENHRY and CDR2 is SYGVKD. CDR3 in DNA: TGTGCCATCAGTGAGTCGGCGCGGGGCGCCGGAAACACCATATATTTT. Protein sequence: CAISESARGAGNTIYF.

The V and J genes are TRBV10-3 and TRBJ2-7, with 10 bases identical to TRBD1. The CDR3 runs to 14 residues. J was trimmed by 4 bases and V by 4 bases; bases with no gene match: 4. Looked up from germline, CDR1 is ENHRY and CDR2 is SYGVKD. The CDR3 DNA reads as TGTGCCATCAGTGGGACAGGGGGACTATACGAGCAGTACTTC. Residues: CAISGTGGLYEQYF.

The V gene is TRBV9, the J gene TRBJ1-2, with TRBD1 identical over 10 bases. The CDR3 spans 13 residues. Germline CDR1 SGDLS, CDR2 YYNGEE. Trimming at V came to 2 bases and at J to 8 bases, leaving 3 bases not matched to a gene. CDR3 in DNA: TGTGCCAGCAGCGTTTGGGACAGGGGAGGCTACACCTTC. Protein product: CASSVWDRGGYTF.

This sequence joins TRBV7-9 and TRBJ2-3; possibly TRBD1 for D (6 bases). The CDR3 covers 16 residues. Per the germline V gene, CDR1 is SEHNR and CDR2 is FQNEAQ (reference sequence). V was trimmed by 5 bases and J by 2 bases, leaving 17 bases between them. CDR3 in DNA: TGTGCCAGCAGCATCTGGACAGTTACTCTCACAGATACGCAGTATTTT. Translating gives CASSIWTVTLTDTQYF. Together with reference TRBV7-9 and TRBJ2-3, the CDR3 gives the full variable domain: DTGVSQNPRHKITKRGQNVTFRCDPISEHNRLYWYRQTLGQGPEFLTYFQNEAQLEKSRLLSDRFSAERPKGSFSTLEIQRTEQGDSAMYLCASSIWTVTLTDTQYFGPGTRLTVL.

Of note for this clone: At the DNA level, this CDR3 is encoded by other sequences in the same sample as well. The CDR3 nucleotides are TGCGCCAGCAGCTTGACAGGCCTTAGCAATCAGCCCCAGCATTTT. It translates to CASSLTGLSNQPQHF. V gene TRBV5-1 combines with J gene TRBJ1-5, with D possibly being TRBD1 (5 bases). The CDR3 length is 15 residues. The V gene lost 1 base and the J gene lost 0 bases, with 8 bases spanning the gap. Germline assignment: CDR1 SGHRS and CDR2 YFSETQ.

This clone was seen a single time. The chain recombines TRBV6-6 with TRBJ1-6; 7 positions agree with TRBD1. CDR1 is MNHNY and CDR2 is SVGAGI in the germline V gene (reference sequence). J was trimmed by 5 bases and V by 6 bases; bases with no gene match: 7. The CDR3 covers 15 residues. CDR3 bases: TGTGCCAGCAGCCCGGGGGACAGTCATAATTCACCCCTCCACTTT. The encoded protein is CASSPGDSHNSPLHF.

This clone was recorded only once. This sequence joins TRBV20-1 and TRBJ2-1, with unresolved D. CDR1 is DFQATT and CDR2 is SNEGSKA in the germline V gene (reference sequence). This CDR3 comprises 11 residues. Trimming left V 0 bases short and J 8 bases short, with 5 bases between. CDR3 DNA: TGCAGTGCTAGAGATGCGCATGAGCAGTTCTTC. Amino acids: CSARDAHEQFF.

Worth noting for this clone: Other DNA sequences in this sample translate to the same CDR3. The rearrangement uses TRBV10-3 and TRBJ2-5, with D hard to call. The CDR3 is made up of 15 amino acids. Germline lookup yields CDR1 ENHRY and CDR2 SYGVKD. V was cut by 3 bases and J by 5 bases, with 16 bases left in between. The CDR3 DNA reads TGTGCCATCAGTGAAACTAAAGGTTCCTCTGAGACCCAGTACTTC. Protein sequence: CAISETKGSSETQYF.

This clone was detected once. The CDR3 sequence is CASSPRQGTEAFF. As DNA, the CDR3 is TGTGCCAGCAGCCCCCGACAGGGCACTGAAGCTTTCTTT. This chain connects TRBV4-2 to TRBJ1-1; 7 bases agree with TRBD1. Germline V gives CDR1 LGHNA, CDR2 YNFKEQ. CDR3 length equals 13 residues. J was trimmed by 4 bases and V by 4 bases; bases with no gene match: 3.

This clone showed up just a few times. This chain links TRBV9 with TRBJ1-3; TRBD1 matches at 9 bases. The trim removed 2 bases at V and 4 bases at J, leaving 10 bases unmatched. CDR3 length: 17 amino acids. Looked up from germline, CDR1 is SGDLS and CDR2 is YYNGEE. The CDR3 loop reads CASSVAGTGMGGNTIYF. In DNA, the CDR3 is TGTGCCAGCAGCGTGGCTGGGACAGGGATGGGAGGAAACACCATATATTTT.

V gene TRBV11-2 combines with J gene TRBJ2-1, with 10 bases identical to TRBD1. Germline loops: CDR1 SGHAT, CDR2 FQNNGV. CDR3 size: 16 residues. V lost 1 base and J lost 9; bases outside the gene matches: 9. Here the CDR3 DNA reads TGTGCCAGCAGCTTAGCACCCGGGACAGGGGTCGGTGAGCAGTTCTTC. Translation: CASSLAPGTGVGEQFF.

The gene calls are TRBV6-1 and TRBJ1-5; 9 nucleotides align to TRBD1. The junction had 0 bases not matched to a gene; V was cut back by 4 bases and J by 2 bases. Germline lookup yields CDR1 MNHNS and CDR2 SASEGT. The CDR3 has 14 amino acids. CDR3: CASSGTGGNQPQHF. The CDR3 nucleotides are TGTGCCAGCAGTGGGACAGGGGGCAATCAGCCCCAGCATTTT.

This clone was picked up one time. The chain joins TRBV30 to TRBJ2-7, with TRBD1 identical over 7 bases. Germline CDR1 is GTSNPN and CDR2 is SVGIG (reference sequence). Germline trimming cut 2 bases from V and 4 bases from J; bases unmatched to any gene: 5. The CDR3 is 13 residues long. The chain's CDR3 is CAWSKGQLYEQYF. The CDR3 nucleotides read TGTGCCTGGAGTAAGGGACAGTTGTACGAGCAGTACTTC.

This sequence joins TRBV18 and TRBJ2-7; 11 bases agree with TRBD2. The CDR3 is 18 residues long. From germline, CDR1 is KGHSH and CDR2 LQKENI. The ends lost 4 bases at V and 1 base at J; junction bases unmatched: 12. The CDR3, as DNA: TGTGCCAGCTCACGGACAACCGGGACTAGCGGTAAATCCTACGAGCAGTACTTC. The encoded protein is CASSRTTGTSGKSYEQYF.